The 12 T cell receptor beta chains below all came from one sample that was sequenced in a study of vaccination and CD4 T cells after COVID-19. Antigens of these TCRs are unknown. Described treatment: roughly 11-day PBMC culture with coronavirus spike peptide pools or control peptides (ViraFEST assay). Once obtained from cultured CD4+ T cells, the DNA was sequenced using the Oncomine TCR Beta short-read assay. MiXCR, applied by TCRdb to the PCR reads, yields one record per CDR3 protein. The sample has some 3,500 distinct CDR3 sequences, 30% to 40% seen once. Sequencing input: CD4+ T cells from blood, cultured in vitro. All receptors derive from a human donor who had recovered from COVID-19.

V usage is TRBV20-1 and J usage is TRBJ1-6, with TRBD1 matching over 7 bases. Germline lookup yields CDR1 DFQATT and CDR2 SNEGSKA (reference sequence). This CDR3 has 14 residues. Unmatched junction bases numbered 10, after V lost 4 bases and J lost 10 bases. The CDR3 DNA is TGCAGTGCTAAAGGGGACAGTGGCGTCTCACCCCTCCACTTT. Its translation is CSAKGDSGVSPLHF.

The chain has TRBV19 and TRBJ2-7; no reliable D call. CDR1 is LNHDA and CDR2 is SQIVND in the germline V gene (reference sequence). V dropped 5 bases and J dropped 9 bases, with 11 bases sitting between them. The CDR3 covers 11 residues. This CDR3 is CASSSTLRQYF. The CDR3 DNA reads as TGTGCCAGTAGTTCGACGCTGCGGCAGTACTTC.

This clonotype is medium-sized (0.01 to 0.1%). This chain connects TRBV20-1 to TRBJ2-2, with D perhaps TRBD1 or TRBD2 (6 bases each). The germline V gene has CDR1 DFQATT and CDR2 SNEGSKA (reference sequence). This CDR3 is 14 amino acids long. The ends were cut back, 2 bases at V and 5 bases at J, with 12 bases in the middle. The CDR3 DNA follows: TGCAGTGCTAGACTGGGGGGCCTAACCGGGGAGCTGTTTTTT. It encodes CSARLGGLTGELFF.

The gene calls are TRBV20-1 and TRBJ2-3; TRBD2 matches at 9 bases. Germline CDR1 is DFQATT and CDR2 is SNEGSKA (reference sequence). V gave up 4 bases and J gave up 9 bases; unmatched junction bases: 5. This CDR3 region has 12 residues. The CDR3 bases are TGCAGTGCTATGACTAGCGGTGAAACGCAGTATTTT. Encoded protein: CSAMTSGETQYF.

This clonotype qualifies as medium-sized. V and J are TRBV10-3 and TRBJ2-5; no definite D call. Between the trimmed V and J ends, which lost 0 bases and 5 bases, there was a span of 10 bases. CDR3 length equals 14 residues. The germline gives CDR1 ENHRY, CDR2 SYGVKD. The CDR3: CAISESNGLETQYF. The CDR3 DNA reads TGTGCCATCAGTGAGTCGAACGGGCTGGAGACCCAGTACTTC.

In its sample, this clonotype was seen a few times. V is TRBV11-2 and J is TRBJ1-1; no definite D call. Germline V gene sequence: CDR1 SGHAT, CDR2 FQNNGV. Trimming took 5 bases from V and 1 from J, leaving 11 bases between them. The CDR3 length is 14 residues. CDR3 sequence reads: CASSLLGKNTEAFF. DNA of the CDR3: TGTGCCAGCAGCCTACTGGGGAAGAACACTGAAGCTTTCTTT.

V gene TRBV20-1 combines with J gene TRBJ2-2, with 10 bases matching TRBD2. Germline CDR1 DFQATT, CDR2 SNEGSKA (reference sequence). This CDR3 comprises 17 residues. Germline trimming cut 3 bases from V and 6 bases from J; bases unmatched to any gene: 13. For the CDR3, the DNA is TGCAGTGCTAGGAGTTCGAGGGAACTAGCGGGGTCCGGGGAGCTGTTTTTT. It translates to CSARSSRELAGSGELFF.

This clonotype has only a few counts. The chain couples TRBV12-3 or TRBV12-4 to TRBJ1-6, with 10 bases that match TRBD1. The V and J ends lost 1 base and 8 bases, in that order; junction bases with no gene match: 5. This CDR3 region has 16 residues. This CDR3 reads CASSLGGTGVDSPLHF. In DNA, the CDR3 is TGTGCCAGCAGTTTAGGGGGGACAGGGGTTGATTCACCCCTCCACTTT.

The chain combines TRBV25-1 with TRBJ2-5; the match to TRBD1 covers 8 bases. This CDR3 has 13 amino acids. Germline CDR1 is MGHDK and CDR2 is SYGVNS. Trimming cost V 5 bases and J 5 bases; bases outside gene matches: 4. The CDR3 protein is CASSRRTGETQYF. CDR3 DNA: TGTGCCAGCAGTAGAAGGACAGGGGAGACCCAGTACTTC.

This CDR3 reads CAIGGSTDTQYF. The DNA for the CDR3 is TGTGCCATCGGGGGGTCCACAGATACGCAGTATTTT. The chain links TRBV10-3 to TRBJ2-3, with D possibly TRBD2 on 6 matching bases. The germline V gene has CDR1 ENHRY and CDR2 SYGVKD. The CDR3 is 12 residues long. V gave up 8 bases and J gave up 2 bases, with 8 bases separating them.

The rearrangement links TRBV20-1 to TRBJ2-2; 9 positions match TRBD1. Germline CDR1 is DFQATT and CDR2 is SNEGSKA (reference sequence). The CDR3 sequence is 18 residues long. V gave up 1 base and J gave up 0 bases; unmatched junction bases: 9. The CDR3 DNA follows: TGCAGTGCTAGAGGTGCGGGACAGGGCCGCGCGAACACCGGGGAGCTGTTTTTT. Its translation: CSARGAGQGRANTGELFF.

CDR3 DNA sequence: TGTGCCTGGAGTGTACCAACAGGGCAGGGCGGTGGCTACACCTTC. This encodes CAWSVPTGQGGGYTF. The chain combines TRBV30 with TRBJ1-2; tentative D call: TRBD1 (6 bases). This CDR3 spans 15 amino acids. With 0 bases removed from V and 7 bases from J, the gap between germline ends came to 18 bases. Germline loops: CDR1 GTSNPN, CDR2 SVGIG (reference sequence). The variable domain in full, completed from reference TRBV30 and TRBJ1-2, reads SQTIHQWPATLVQPVGSPLSLECTVEGTSNPNLYWYRQAAGRGLQLLFYSVGIGQISSEVPQNLSASRPQDRQFILSSKKLLLSDSGFYLCAWSVPTGQGGGYTFGSGTRLTVV.